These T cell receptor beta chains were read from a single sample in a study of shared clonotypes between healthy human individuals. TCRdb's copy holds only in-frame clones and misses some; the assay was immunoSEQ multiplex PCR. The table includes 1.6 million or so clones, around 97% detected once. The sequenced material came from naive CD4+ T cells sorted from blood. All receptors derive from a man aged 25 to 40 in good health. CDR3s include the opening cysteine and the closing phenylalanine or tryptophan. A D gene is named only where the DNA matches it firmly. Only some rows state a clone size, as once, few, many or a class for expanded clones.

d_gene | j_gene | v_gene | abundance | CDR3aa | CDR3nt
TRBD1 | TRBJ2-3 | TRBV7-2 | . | CASSPKWDRARSTDTQYF | TGTGCCAGCAGCCCTAAATGGGACAGGGCGCGGAGCACAGATACGCAGTATTTT
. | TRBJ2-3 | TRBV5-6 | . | CASSLPPGDTQYF | TGTGCCAGCAGCTTACCCCCCGGAGATACGCAGTATTTT
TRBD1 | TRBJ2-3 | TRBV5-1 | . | CASSLAGTGSTDTQYF | TGCGCCAGCAGCTTGGCCGGGACAGGTAGCACAGATACGCAGTATTTT
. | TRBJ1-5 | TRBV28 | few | CASSLSGQPQHF | TGTGCCAGCAGTTTATCGGGTCAGCCCCAGCATTTT
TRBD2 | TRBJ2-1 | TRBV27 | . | CASSFRTLAGAYNEQFF | TGTGCCAGCAGTTTTCGGACTCTAGCGGGAGCCTACAATGAGCAGTTCTTC
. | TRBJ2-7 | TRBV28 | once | CASSFRGRTAFYEQYF | TGTGCCAGCAGTTTCCGTGGTAGGACAGCATTCTACGAGCAGTACTTC
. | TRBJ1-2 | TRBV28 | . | CASSPQGPRQGYTF | TGTGCCAGCAGTCCTCAGGGTCCCCGGCAAGGCTACACCTTC
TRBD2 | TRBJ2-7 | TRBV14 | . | CASSQASGSIYEQYF | TGTGCCAGCAGCCAAGCTAGCGGGAGCATTTACGAGCAGTACTTC
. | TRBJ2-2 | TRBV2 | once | CASCYGNTGELFF | TGTGCCAGCTGCTACGGGAACACCGGGGAGCTGTTTTTT
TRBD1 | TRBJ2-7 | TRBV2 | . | CASSAGGAEQYF | TGTGCCAGCAGTGCAGGGGGCGCCGAGCAGTACTTC
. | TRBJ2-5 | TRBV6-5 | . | CASSYSWTVQETQYF | TGTGCCAGCAGTTACTCTTGGACAGTCCAAGAGACCCAGTACTTC
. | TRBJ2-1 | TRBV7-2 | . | CASSPNWGTRNEQFF | TGTGCCAGCAGCCCCAATTGGGGGACCCGCAATGAGCAGTTCTTC
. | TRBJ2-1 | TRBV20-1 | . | CSATSVHEQFF | TGCAGTGCTACCTCGGTTCATGAGCAGTTCTTC
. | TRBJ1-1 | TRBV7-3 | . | CASSLTRRKAFF | TGTGCCAGCAGCTTAACGAGAAGGAAAGCTTTCTTT
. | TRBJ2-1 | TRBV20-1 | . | CSAPFNEQFF | TGCAGTGCCCCTTTCAATGAGCAGTTCTTC
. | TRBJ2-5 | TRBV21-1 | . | CASSKATGLPTKTETQYF | TGTGCCAGCAGCAAAGCCACAGGACTCCCTACGAAGACGGAGACCCAGTACTTC
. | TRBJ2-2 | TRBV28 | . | CASSYIRRNTGELFF | TGTGCCAGCAGTTATATCAGACGGAACACCGGGGAGCTGTTTTTT
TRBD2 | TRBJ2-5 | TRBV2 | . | CASSEYRASGETQYF | TGTGCCAGCAGTGAATACCGGGCTAGCGGGGAGACCCAGTACTTC
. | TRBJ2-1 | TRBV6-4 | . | CASSVSYRQNEQFF | TGTGCCAGCAGTGTCTCCTACCGCCAGAATGAGCAGTTCTTC
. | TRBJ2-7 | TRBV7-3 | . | CASSSDASYEQYF | TGTGCCAGCAGCTCCGACGCGTCCTACGAGCAGTACTTC
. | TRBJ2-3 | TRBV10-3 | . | CAISESTGAGTDTQYF | TGTGCCATCAGTGAGTCGACGGGGGCCGGCACAGATACGCAGTATTTT
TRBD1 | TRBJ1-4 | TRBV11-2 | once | CASSMDRGRGEKLFF | TGTGCCAGCAGCATGGACAGGGGCCGCGGGGAAAAACTGTTTTTT
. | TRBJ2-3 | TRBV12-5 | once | CASGLSRLADTQYF | TGTGCTAGTGGTTTGAGTCGGCTCGCAGATACGCAGTATTTT
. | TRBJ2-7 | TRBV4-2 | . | CASSQEWGAFYEQYF | TGTGCCAGCAGCCAAGAATGGGGGGCTTTTTACGAGCAGTACTTC
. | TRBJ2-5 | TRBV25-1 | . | CASSDPRGAGETQYF | TGTGCCAGCAGTGACCCCCGGGGGGCTGGGGAGACCCAGTACTTC
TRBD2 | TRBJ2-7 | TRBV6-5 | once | CATCGGAGEQYF | TGTGCCACCTGCGGGGGGGCTGGTGAGCAGTACTTC
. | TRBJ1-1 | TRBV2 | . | CASSEIRVEAFF | TGTGCCAGCAGTGAAATCAGGGTTGAAGCTTTCTTT
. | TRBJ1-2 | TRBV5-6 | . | CASSLVETRGGYTF | TGTGCCAGCAGCTTGGTGGAGACCAGGGGTGGCTACACCTTC
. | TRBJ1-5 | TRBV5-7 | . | CASSVRTGFSGNQPQHF | TGTGCCAGCAGCGTACGTACAGGGTTTTCAGGCAATCAGCCCCAGCATTTT
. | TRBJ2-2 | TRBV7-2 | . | CASSSNRVGGYTGELFF | TGTGCCAGCAGCTCCAATCGGGTTGGGGGTTACACCGGGGAGCTGTTTTTT
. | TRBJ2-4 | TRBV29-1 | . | CSVYGLSAGIQYF | TGCAGCGTTTACGGACTCTCGGCGGGCATTCAGTACTTC
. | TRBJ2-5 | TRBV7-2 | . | CASSFGRGAILETQYF | TGTGCCAGCAGCTTCGGGCGGGGCGCGATTTTGGAGACCCAGTACTTC
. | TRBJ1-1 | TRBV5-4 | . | CASSSARGEAFF | TGTGCCAGCAGCTCCGCCCGAGGGGAAGCTTTCTTT
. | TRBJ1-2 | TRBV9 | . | CASSVGGPFYGYTF | TGTGCCAGCAGCGTAGGGGGGCCGTTCTATGGCTACACCTTC
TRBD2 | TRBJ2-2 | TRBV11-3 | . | CASSHSLAGGPDTGELFF | TGTGCCAGCAGCCACTCCCTAGCGGGAGGGCCGGACACCGGGGAGCTGTTTTTT
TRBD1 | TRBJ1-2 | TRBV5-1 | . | CASSNRTGGEGYTF | TGCGCCAGCAGCAACCGGACAGGGGGCGAAGGCTACACCTTC
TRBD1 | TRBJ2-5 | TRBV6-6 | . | CASSYGQGGYQETQYF | TGTGCCAGCAGTTACGGACAGGGGGGTTACCAAGAGACCCAGTACTTC
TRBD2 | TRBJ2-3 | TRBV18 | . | CASSQRVTSGRTDTQYF | TGTGCCAGCTCACAAAGGGTAACTAGCGGGAGGACAGATACGCAGTATTTT
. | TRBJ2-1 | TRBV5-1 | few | CASNGGLSYNEQFF | TGCGCCAGCAACGGAGGCCTCTCCTACAATGAGCAGTTCTTC
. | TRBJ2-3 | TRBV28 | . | CASSSPSTDTQYF | TGTGCCAGCAGTTCCCCTAGCACAGATACGCAGTATTTT
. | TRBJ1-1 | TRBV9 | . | CASRASDGWNTEAFF | TGTGCCAGCAGGGCGTCGGACGGATGGAACACTGAAGCTTTCTTT
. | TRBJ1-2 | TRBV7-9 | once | CASSLGGALAARFGGYTF | TGTGCCAGCAGCTTAGGCGGGGCATTGGCGGCCAGGTTCGGTGGCTACACCTTC
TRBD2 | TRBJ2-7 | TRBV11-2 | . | CASSLGTSIHYEQYF | TGTGCCAGCAGCTTAGGGACTAGCATCCATTACGAGCAGTACTTC